The T cell receptor (beta chain) under discussion was sequenced for a study of monozygotic twins with cystic fibrosis. The CDR3 totals 16 residues. Germline values: CDR1 SEHNR, CDR2 FQNEAQ (reference sequence). Trimming removed 1 base from V and 13 bases from J, with 22 bases in between. Sequenced by immunoSEQ multiplex PCR; TCRdb stores in-frame clones only, minus some. The repertoire holds some 20,000 clones, with around nine tenths as singletons. The chain recombines TRBV7-9 with TRBJ1-4, with a tentative D call TRBD1 (5 bases). The origin of this receptor is a woman in her 30s with cystic fibrosis. Sequencing was done on a sample of blood. Here the CDR3 DNA reads TGTGCCAGCAGCTTAGGGTCCGGGACCCCACGGGAGGGACTGTTTTTT. Protein product: CASSLGSGTPREGLFF.